These 30 T cell receptor beta chains originate from one sample sequenced in a study of shared clonotypes between healthy human individuals. TCRdb's copy holds only in-frame clones and misses some; the assay was immunoSEQ multiplex PCR. The table lists more than 450,000 clones, about four fifths of them singletons. Sequenced input: PBMCs. All receptors come from a middle-aged woman in good health. Some clones in this sample may be carry-over from other donors' samples.

The gene calls are TRBV10-1 and TRBJ2-4; TRBD2 aligns across 11 bases. Germline V lookup: CDR1 WNHNN, CDR2 SYGVQD (reference sequence). The J segment lost 2 bases and the V segment lost 0 bases, leaving 9 bases of the junction unmatched. The CDR3 totals 19 residues. The CDR3 nucleotides read TGCGCCAGCAGTGAGTCTAGTAGCGGGAGGGCTCTTTCCAAAAACATTCAGTACTTC. It translates to CASSESSSGRALSKNIQYF.

The sample holds a few counts of this clone. It may be a read error: a sequence one base away is much more abundant. The chain has TRBV7-8 and TRBJ2-2; D gene uncertain. Between the trimmed V and J ends, which lost 5 bases and 3 bases, there was a span of 4 bases. There are 12 residues in the CDR3. The germline V gene encodes CDR1 SGHVS and CDR2 FQNEAQ. The CDR3 protein is CASSTHTGELFF. The CDR3 nucleotides read TGTGCCAGCAGCACCCACACCGGGGAGCTGTTTTTT.

The chain recombines TRBV7-2 with TRBJ2-7; possibly TRBD2 for D (6 bases). Per the germline V gene, CDR1 is SGHTA and CDR2 is FQGNSA. With 1 base removed from V and 5 bases from J, the gap between germline ends came to 12 bases. The CDR3 extends over 14 amino acids. The CDR3 sequence is CASSLDGSVDEQYF. CDR3 nucleotide sequence: TGTGCCAGCAGCTTAGACGGGAGTGTTGACGAGCAGTACTTC.

This chain uses TRBV27 with TRBJ2-2, with TRBD1 as a possible D gene (6 bases). This CDR3 is 15 amino acids long. The V gene lost 4 bases and the J gene lost 0 bases, with 9 bases spanning the gap. Germline V gene sequence: CDR1 MNHEY, CDR2 SMNVEV (reference sequence). In nucleotides, the CDR3 is TGTGCCAGCAGTTCCCAGGGGCCGAACACCGGGGAGCTGTTTTTT. Amino acids: CASSSQGPNTGELFF.

J is TRBJ1-4 and V is TRBV7-9; the D gene is possibly TRBD1 (6 bases). This CDR3 is built from 15 residues. With 5 bases removed from V and 5 bases from J, the gap between germline ends came to 15 bases. Germline loops: CDR1 SEHNR, CDR2 FQNEAQ (reference sequence). The CDR3 DNA reads TGTGCCAGCAGCCATCGGACAGAACAGAATGAAAAACTGTTTTTT. Residues: CASSHRTEQNEKLFF.

The genes are TRBV5-1 and TRBJ2-7; the match to TRBD1 covers 10 bases. CDR3 length: 14 residues. J gave up 9 bases and V 3 bases, and 9 bases lay outside the gene matches. Germline V lookup: CDR1 SGHRS, CDR2 YFSETQ. CDR3 protein: CASSSGQGTGVQYF. In DNA form, the CDR3 reads TGCGCCAGCAGCTCGGGACAGGGGACCGGGGTGCAGTACTTC.

The J gene is TRBJ1-2, the V gene TRBV6-5, with D possibly matching TRBD1 (5 bases). The V and J ends lost 7 bases and 2 bases respectively, with 17 bases between them. The CDR3 is 15 residues long. CDR1 and CDR2 from the germline V gene are MNHEY and SVGAGI. The CDR3 sequence is CASTKDWDGNYGYTF. The CDR3 DNA reads TGTGCCAGCACCAAAGACTGGGACGGGAACTATGGCTACACCTTC.

This clone was recorded only once. This rearrangement joins TRBV7-8 to TRBJ1-2; 11 nucleotides agree with TRBD1. This CDR3 contains 15 residues. The germline gives CDR1 SGHVS, CDR2 FQNEAQ. V lost 3 bases, J lost 4 bases, and 4 bases stayed unmatched. In DNA, the CDR3 is TGTGCCAGCAGCTTCGGGACAGGGGGTCCCTATGGCTACACCTTC. It is translated as CASSFGTGGPYGYTF.

The rearrangement uses TRBV27 and TRBJ1-1; D is ambiguous. The V gene's germline CDR1 is MNHEY and CDR2 SMNVEV (reference sequence). V lost 7 bases, J lost 1 base, and 19 bases lay in between. The CDR3 is 16 residues long. This chain's CDR3 is CASTSFPPPSNTEAFF. The CDR3 nucleotides read TGTGCCAGCACGTCCTTCCCACCTCCGTCGAACACTGAAGCTTTCTTT.

V usage is TRBV4-3 and J usage is TRBJ2-3; perhaps TRBD1 as D (6 bases). Germline V gene sequence: CDR1 LGHNA, CDR2 YSLEER. V was trimmed by 8 bases and J by 4 bases, leaving 19 bases between them. CDR3 size: 15 residues. In DNA, the CDR3 is TGCGCCAGCGCCATACAGGGTGGTTACGCAGATACGCAGTATTTT. Translation: CASAIQGGYADTQYF.

The rearrangement uses TRBV5-1 and TRBJ2-5; D is perhaps TRBD1 or TRBD2 (5 bases each). V lost 2 bases to trimming and J lost 7 bases, with 15 bases between them. Germline CDR1 reads SGHRS; CDR2 reads YFSETQ. There are 14 residues in the CDR3. CDR3 protein: CASSLGTRGVTQYF. Written as DNA, the CDR3 is TGCGCCAGCAGCTTAGGGACCCGAGGAGTGACCCAGTACTTC.

The chain uses TRBV6-1 and TRBJ2-5; D is unclear. This CDR3 spans 12 amino acids. V gave up 3 bases and J gave up 4 bases, with 6 bases separating them. CDR1 MNHNS and CDR2 SASEGT come from the germline V gene. DNA of the CDR3: TGTGCCAGCAGTGATACAGCAGAGACCCAGTACTTC. This codes for CASSDTAETQYF.

The rearrangement uses TRBV11-2 and TRBJ1-6, with D perhaps matching TRBD1 (5 bases). The CDR3 runs 17 residues. The V end was cut by 4 bases, the J end by 2 bases, with 15 bases between. Looked up from germline, CDR1 is SGHAT and CDR2 is FQNNGV. The CDR3 loop reads CASSSSGTPAYNSPLHF. For the CDR3, the DNA is TGTGCCAGCAGCTCCTCCGGGACCCCAGCCTATAATTCACCCCTCCACTTT.

The chain uses TRBV5-1 and TRBJ2-3; D call uncertain. Trimming stripped 0 bases from V and 4 bases from J, with 6 bases between. Germline V gene sequence: CDR1 SGHRS, CDR2 YFSETQ. The CDR3 is made up of 13 amino acids. This CDR3 is CASSLGEPDTQYF. DNA for the CDR3: TGCGCCAGCAGCTTGGGGGAACCAGATACGCAGTATTTT.

On this clone itself: Other DNA sequences in the sample encode the same CDR3. The CDR3 region is CASSLGTENTEAFF. As DNA, the CDR3 is TGTGCCAGCAGCTTAGGGACGGAGAACACTGAAGCTTTCTTT. This rearrangement joins TRBV11-2 to TRBJ1-1; D call uncertain. V was shortened by 1 base and J by 1 base, with 7 bases between the two germline ends. The germline gives CDR1 SGHAT, CDR2 FQNNGV. The CDR3 has 14 amino acids. Full variable domain (remainder filled in from reference TRBV11-2 and TRBJ1-1): EAGVAQSPRYKIIEKRQSVAFWCNPISGHATLYWYQQILGQGPKLLIQFQNNGVVDDSQLPKDRFSAERLKGVDSTLKIQPAKLEDSAVYLCASSLGTENTEAFFGQGTRLTVV.

The J gene is TRBJ1-1, the V gene TRBV6-6; a weak D match, TRBD1 (5 bases). Germline V CDR1 and CDR2: MNHNY, SVGAGI (reference sequence). V shed 0 bases and J shed 5 bases, with 13 bases lying between them. The CDR3 runs 15 residues. The CDR3 here is CASSYSGGAGTEAFF. The CDR3 region has the DNA TGTGCCAGCAGTTACTCAGGAGGGGCTGGGACTGAAGCTTTCTTT.

CDR3 nucleotides: TGTGCCAGCGGGATGGCTTTGCGGGAGGGCCCAGATACGCAGTATTTT. Amino acid sequence: CASGMALREGPDTQYF. The chain uses TRBV10-3 and TRBJ2-3, with 9 bases fitting TRBD2. Looked up from germline, CDR1 is ENHRY and CDR2 is SYGVKD. The V segment lost 10 bases and the J segment 4 bases; nucleotides outside the gene matches: 15. The CDR3 runs to 16 residues.

The V call is TRBV5-5, the J call TRBJ2-7, with TRBD2 matching over 9 bases. J lost 3 bases, V lost 1 base, and 2 bases had no gene match. The length of the CDR3 is 14 residues. Germline loops: CDR1 SGHKS, CDR2 YYEKEE (reference sequence). The CDR3 sequence: CASSLYSGSYEQYF. The CDR3 region has the DNA TGTGCCAGCAGCTTGTATAGCGGGAGCTACGAGCAGTACTTC. Looking up the rest from reference TRBV5-5 and TRBJ2-7 gives the full variable domain: DAGVTQSPTHLIKTRGQQVTLRCSPISGHKSVSWYQQVLGQGPQFIFQYYEKEERGRGNFPDRFSARQFPNYSSELNVNALLLGDSALYLCASSLYSGSYEQYFGPGTRLTVT.

The V and J genes are TRBV27 and TRBJ2-1; 16 bases line up with TRBD2. The CDR3 is 16 amino acids. The V gene end was trimmed by 9 bases and the J gene end by 0 bases; junction bases not matched to a gene: 2. CDR1 MNHEY and CDR2 SMNVEV come from the germline V gene (reference sequence). The CDR3 nucleotides are TGTGCCAGTGGGACTAGCGGGAGGGCCTCCTACAATGAGCAGTTCTTC. Residues: CASGTSGRASYNEQFF.

This clone has just one count. This chain joins TRBV18 and TRBJ2-1; 8 bases match TRBD2. The CDR3 loop spans 16 amino acids. V gave up 3 bases and J gave up 10 bases; unmatched junction bases: 14. The germline gives CDR1 KGHSH, CDR2 LQKENI. The CDR3 reads CASSPTAGLEKREQFF. Written as DNA, the CDR3 is TGTGCCAGCTCACCGACCGCGGGACTAGAAAAAAGGGAGCAGTTCTTC.

This clone was picked up many times. The chain recombines TRBV5-4 with TRBJ1-6; TRBD1 might be the D (5 bases). V lost 4 bases, J lost 3 bases, and 11 bases lay in between. The CDR3 totals 15 residues. CDR1 and CDR2 (germline): SGHNT, YYREEE (reference sequence). The CDR3 spells CASSRDPNYNSPLHF. The CDR3 bases are TGTGCCAGCAGCCGGGACCCTAACTATAATTCACCCCTCCACTTT.

The chain employs TRBV9 and TRBJ2-5; TRBD2 aligns across 11 bases. Germline CDR1 is SGDLS and CDR2 is YYNGEE. This CDR3 comprises 16 residues. With V trimmed by 4 bases and J by 5 bases, 10 bases remained unmatched. The DNA of the CDR3 is TGTGCCAGCAGCAAAGGGACTAGCGGTCTAGGGGAGACCCAGTACTTC. It yields the protein CASSKGTSGLGETQYF.

The chain joins TRBV5-1 to TRBJ2-1; 8 bases are shared with TRBD2. J was trimmed by 3 bases and V by 4 bases; bases with no gene match: 3. CDR3 length: 14 amino acids. The V gene's germline CDR1 is SGHRS and CDR2 YFSETQ. This CDR3 reads CASSPLADYNEQFF. The CDR3 nucleotides read TGCGCCAGCAGCCCACTAGCGGACTACAATGAGCAGTTCTTC.

This clone was observed a few times. CDR3 in amino acids: CSVVASGKGNEQFF. The CDR3 bases are TGCAGCGTTGTAGCTAGCGGGAAGGGCAATGAGCAGTTCTTC. The gene calls are TRBV29-1 and TRBJ2-1; 9 bases match TRBD2. The CDR3 is 14 amino acids. V gave up 4 bases and J gave up 6 bases; unmatched junction bases: 7. CDR1 SQVTM and CDR2 ANQGSEA come from the germline V gene.

Notes on this clone: In the same sample, other DNA sequences code for this CDR3. The V gene is TRBV9, the J gene TRBJ2-3; D gene unclear. Germline CDR1 is SGDLS and CDR2 is YYNGEE. The length of the CDR3 is 14 residues. V dropped 0 bases and J dropped 1 base, with 6 bases sitting between them. This CDR3 reads CASSVGVGTDTQYF. Written as DNA, the CDR3 is TGTGCCAGCAGCGTAGGGGTCGGCACAGATACGCAGTATTTT.

This chain links TRBV4-1 with TRBJ2-1, with D possibly TRBD2 on 5 matching bases. The CDR3 runs to 14 residues. V gave up 0 bases and J gave up 3 bases, with 6 bases separating them. The germline gives CDR1 MGHRA, CDR2 YSYEKL. CDR3 bases: TGCGCCAGCAGCCAAGAAGGGAGCTACAATGAGCAGTTCTTC. Protein product: CASSQEGSYNEQFF.

Comments on this clone: The identical CDR3 is also encoded by other nucleotide sequences in the sample. This sequence joins TRBV18 and TRBJ2-1; 9 bases are a match to TRBD2. This CDR3 is built from 15 residues. V lost 3 bases, J lost 8 bases, and 8 bases stayed unmatched. CDR1 is KGHSH and CDR2 is LQKENI in the germline V gene. As DNA, the CDR3 is TGTGCCAGCTCACCGTTAGCGGGAGTGGGCGATGAGCAGTTCTTC. This encodes CASSPLAGVGDEQFF. The whole variable domain, filled in from reference TRBV18 and TRBJ2-1, reads NAGVMQNPRHLVRRRGQEARLRCSPMKGHSHVYWYRQLPEEGLKFMVYLQKENIIDESGMPKERFSAEFPKEGPSILRIQQVVRGDSAAYFCASSPLAGVGDEQFFGPGTRLTVL.

This clone is a singleton in its sample. The J gene is TRBJ2-1, the V gene TRBV4-1; 7 bases line up with TRBD2. Trimming at V came to 4 bases and at J to 5 bases, leaving 8 bases not matched to a gene. The CDR3 totals 15 residues. Germline CDR1 MGHRA, CDR2 YSYEKL. CDR3 nucleotides: TGCGCCAGCAGCCCCCTGGGACTACTAAACAATGAGCAGTTCTTC. Its translation: CASSPLGLLNNEQFF.

The V and J genes are TRBV10-3 and TRBJ2-7, with 9 positions matching TRBD1. Germline V gene sequence: CDR1 ENHRY, CDR2 SYGVKD. This CDR3 is built from 14 residues. J lost 6 bases, V lost 6 bases, and 9 bases had no gene match. The CDR3 reads CAIRDRGTFAEQYF. The DNA for the CDR3 is TGTGCCATCAGGGACAGGGGAACCTTTGCCGAGCAGTACTTC.

The chain employs TRBV19 and TRBJ1-5; D is perhaps TRBD1 (5 bases). CDR1 and CDR2 (germline): LNHDA, SQIVND (reference sequence). This CDR3 is built from 14 residues. Trimming took off 2 bases at V and 5 bases at J, with 10 bases between the two ends. The CDR3 nucleotides read TGTGCCAGTAGTATACGGGGCGCGGATCAGCCCCAGCATTTT. As protein: CASSIRGADQPQHF. Drawing the rest from reference TRBV19 and TRBJ1-5, the complete variable domain is DGGITQSPKYLFRKEGQNVTLSCEQNLNHDAMYWYRQDPGQGLRLIYYSQIVNDFQKGDIAEGYSVSREKKESFPLTVTSAQKNPTAFYLCASSIRGADQPQHFGDGTRLSIL.